This T cell receptor (beta chain) was documented in a study of blood T cell repertoires in COVID-19. Study information: Some COVID-19 samples were acute and others convalescent; all came from the United States, Italy and Spain. PBMCs, B-cell-depleted T cells, or T cells were the source of the cDNA or gDNA that made up the material.

How the authors handled the data: Counts of nucleated cells, estimated from reference gene primer amplification, were obtained. TCRdb's table, derived via immunoSEQ multiplex PCR, lists solely in-frame clones and lacks some. V and J calls and clone size are those listed in that table; D and trimming were worked out from the DNA. The sample includes roughly 250,000 clones, roughly four fifths of them seen just once. V lost 8 bases and J 2 bases, leaving 13 bases between the germline ends. The CDR3 runs to 15 residues. Germline V gives CDR1 MGHRA, CDR2 YSYEKL. The chain combines TRBV4-1 with TRBJ1-6; D remains ambiguous. The sequenced material came from peripheral blood. The TCR sequence derives from a man aged 50 to 59 with acute or convalescent COVID-19. This CDR3 reads CASRDWGAYNSPLHF. In DNA, the CDR3 is TGCGCCAGCCGAGACTGGGGAGCCTATAATTCACCCCTCCACTTT.